This TCR beta chain is from a study of blood T cells in healthy people across ages. A second about 6 to 12 cycle PCR used barcoded and J-beta primers. No fewer than 2.5 million CDR3-containing paired-end reads came from each sample. TCRdb ran MiXCR on the 5' RACE reads and lists one entry per CDR3 protein. The top ten hold about a fifth of the sample, which has over 950,000 distinct CDR3 sequences, roughly 47% seen once. The ends were cut back, 5 bases at V and 5 bases at J, with 13 bases in the middle. The CDR3 extends over 14 amino acids. Germline V CDR1 and CDR2: MDHEN, SYDVKM. The specimen was blood. The chain has TRBV28 and TRBJ1-5; no definite D call. This TCR was sampled from a woman aged 60-75 years in good health. The CDR3, as DNA: TGTGCCAGCAGTCGGCAGCAGCAGTATCAGCCCCAGCATTTT. Its translation is CASSRQQQYQPQHF.